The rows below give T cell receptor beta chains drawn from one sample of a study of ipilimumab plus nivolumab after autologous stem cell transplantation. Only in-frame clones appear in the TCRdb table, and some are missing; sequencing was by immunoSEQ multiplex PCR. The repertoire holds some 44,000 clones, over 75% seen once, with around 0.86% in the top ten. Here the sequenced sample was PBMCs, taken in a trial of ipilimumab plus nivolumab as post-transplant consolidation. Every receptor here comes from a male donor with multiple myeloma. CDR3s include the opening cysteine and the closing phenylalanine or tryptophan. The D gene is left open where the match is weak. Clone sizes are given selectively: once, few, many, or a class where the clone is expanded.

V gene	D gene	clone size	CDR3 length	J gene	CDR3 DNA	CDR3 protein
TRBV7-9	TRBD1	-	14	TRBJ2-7	TGTGCCAGCAGTGAAACAGGGGGGTCCTACGAGCAGTACTTC	CASSETGGSYEQYF
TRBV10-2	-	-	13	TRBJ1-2	TGCGCCAGCAGTGAGTGGGGTTTGGATGGCTACACCTTC	CASSEWGLDGYTF
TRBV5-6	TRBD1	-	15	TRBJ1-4	TGTGCCAGCAGCTTGGTGTCAGGGGGTGAAGAAAAACTGTTTTTT	CASSLVSGGEEKLFF
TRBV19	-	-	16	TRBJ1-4	TGTGCCAGTAGTATAGACAACGGCGCAACTAATGAAAAACTGTTTTTT	CASSIDNGATNEKLFF
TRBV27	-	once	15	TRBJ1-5	TGTGCCAGCAGTCCCCTCCCAAATAGCAATCAGCCCCAGCATTTT	CASSPLPNSNQPQHF
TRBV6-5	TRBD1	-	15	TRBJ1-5	TGTGCCAGCAGGGGGACAGGGGTTAGCAATCAGCCCCAGCATTTT	CASRGTGVSNQPQHF
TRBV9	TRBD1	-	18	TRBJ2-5	TGTGCCAGCAGCGTAGTCGGAGGGACAGGGGTCCTCCAAGAGACCCAGTACTTC	CASSVVGGTGVLQETQYF
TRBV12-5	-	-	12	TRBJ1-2	TGTGCTAGTGGTTTGGCTGCGATAGGCTACACCTTC	CASGLAAIGYTF
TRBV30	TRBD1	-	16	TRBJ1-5	TGTGCCTGGAGTGTACGGGGACAGGGTCTCAATCAGCCCCAGCATTTT	CAWSVRGQGLNQPQHF
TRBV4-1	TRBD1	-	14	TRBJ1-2	TGCGCCAGCAGCCAAGACGGACAGGTCTGGGGCTACACCTTC	CASSQDGQVWGYTF
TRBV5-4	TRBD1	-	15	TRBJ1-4	TGTGCCAGCAGCTTGGCAGGGGGGTTTAATGAAAAACTGTTTTTT	CASSLAGGFNEKLFF
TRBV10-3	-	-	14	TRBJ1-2	TGTGCCATCAGTGAACCGGACTTTAACTATGGCTACACCTTC	CAISEPDFNYGYTF
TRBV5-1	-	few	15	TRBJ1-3	TGCGCCAGCAGCTTGGAAATCTCCGGGGGAAACACCATATATTTT	CASSLEISGGNTIYF
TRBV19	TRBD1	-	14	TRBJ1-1	TGTGCCAGTAGCCAAGGGACAGGGAACACTGAAGCTTTCTTT	CASSQGTGNTEAFF
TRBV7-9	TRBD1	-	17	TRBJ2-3	TGTGCCAGCAGCTTAGGGACAGGGCCCGGGGGCACAGATACGCAGTATTTT	CASSLGTGPGGTDTQYF
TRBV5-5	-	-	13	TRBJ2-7	TGTGCCAGCAGCTCTAGCGTTCTGTACGAGCAGTACTTC	CASSSSVLYEQYF
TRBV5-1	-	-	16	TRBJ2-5	TGCGCCAGCAGCTTGGAATTTACCGGAACTCAAGAGACCCAGTACTTC	CASSLEFTGTQETQYF
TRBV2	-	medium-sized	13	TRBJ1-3	TGTGCCAGCGGGCGGGCGAGTGGAAACACCATATATTTT	CASGRASGNTIYF
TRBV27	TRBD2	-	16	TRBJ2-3	TGTGCCAGCACGCGGATAGCGGGAGCGGTGACAGATACGCAGTATTTT	CASTRIAGAVTDTQYF
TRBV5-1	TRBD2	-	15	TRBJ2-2	TGCGCCAGCAGCTTGGGCGGGAGTAACGCCGGGGAGCTGTTTTTT	CASSLGGSNAGELFF
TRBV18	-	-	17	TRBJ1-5	TGTGCCAGCTCACCACTCGGGACACCATATAGCAATCAGCCCCAGCATTTT	CASSPLGTPYSNQPQHF
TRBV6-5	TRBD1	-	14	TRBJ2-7	TGTGCCAGCAGTAAGCCGGGACAGGGGTACGAGCAGTACTTC	CASSKPGQGYEQYF
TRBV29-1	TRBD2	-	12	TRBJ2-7	TGCAGCGTCGGGGGGGAGACCTACGAGCAGTACTTC	CSVGGETYEQYF
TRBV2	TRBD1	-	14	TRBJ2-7	TGTGCCAGCAATCCAGGGGGAGTCGGCTACGAGCAGTACTTC	CASNPGGVGYEQYF
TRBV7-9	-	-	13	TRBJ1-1	TGTGCCAGCAGCCGGGGCGGGGGCACTGAAGCTTTCTTT	CASSRGGGTEAFF
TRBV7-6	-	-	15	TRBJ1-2	TGTGCCAGCAGCGCCCAGGCGGGGGGAGACTATGGCTACACCTTC	CASSAQAGGDYGYTF
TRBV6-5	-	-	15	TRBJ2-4	TGTGCCAGCAGTTACTCGGGGGACTCCAAAAACATTCAGTACTTC	CASSYSGDSKNIQYF
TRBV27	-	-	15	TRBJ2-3	TGTGCCAGCAGTTTTTCGGGAAAAGGCACAGATACGCAGTATTTT	CASSFSGKGTDTQYF
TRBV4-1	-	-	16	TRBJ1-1	TGCGCCAGCAGCCACCTAAGTGGGGGCAGGGGTACTGAAGCTTTCTTT	CASSHLSGGRGTEAFF
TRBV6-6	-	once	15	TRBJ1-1	TGTGCCAGCAGTCTCGCGACAGGCTTGGGCACTGAAGCTTTCTTT	CASSLATGLGTEAFF
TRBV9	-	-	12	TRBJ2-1	TGTGCCAGCAGCGTTCAACACGATGAGCAGTTCTTC	CASSVQHDEQFF
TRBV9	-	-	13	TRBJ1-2	TGTGCCAGCAGCGTACAAGGAGGCTATGGCTACACCTTC	CASSVQGGYGYTF